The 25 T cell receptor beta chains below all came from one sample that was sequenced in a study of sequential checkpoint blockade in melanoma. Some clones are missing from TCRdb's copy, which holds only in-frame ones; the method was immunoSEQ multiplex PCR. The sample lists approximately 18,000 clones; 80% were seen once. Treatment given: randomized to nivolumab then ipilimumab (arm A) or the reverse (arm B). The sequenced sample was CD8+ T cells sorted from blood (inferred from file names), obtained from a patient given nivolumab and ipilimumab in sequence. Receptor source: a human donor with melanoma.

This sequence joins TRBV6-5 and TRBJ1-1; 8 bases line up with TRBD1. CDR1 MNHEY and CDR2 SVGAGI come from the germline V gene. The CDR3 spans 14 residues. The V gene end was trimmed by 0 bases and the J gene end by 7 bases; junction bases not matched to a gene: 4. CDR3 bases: TGTGCCAGCAGTTACTCTCAGGGGGCTGGTGAAGCTTTCTTT. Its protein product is CASSYSQGAGEAFF.

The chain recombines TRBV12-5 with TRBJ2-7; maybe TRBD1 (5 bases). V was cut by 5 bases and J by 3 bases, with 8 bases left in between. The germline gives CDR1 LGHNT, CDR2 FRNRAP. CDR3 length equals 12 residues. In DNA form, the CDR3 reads TGTGCTAGTGGTCTCGGACACTACGAGCAGTACTTC. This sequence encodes CASGLGHYEQYF.

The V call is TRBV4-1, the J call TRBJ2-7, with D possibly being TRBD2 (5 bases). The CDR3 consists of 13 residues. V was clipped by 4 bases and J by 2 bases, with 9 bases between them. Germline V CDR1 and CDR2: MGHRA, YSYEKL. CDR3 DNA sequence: TGCGCCAGCAGCCTCGGACTGACCTACGAGCAGTACTTC. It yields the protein CASSLGLTYEQYF.

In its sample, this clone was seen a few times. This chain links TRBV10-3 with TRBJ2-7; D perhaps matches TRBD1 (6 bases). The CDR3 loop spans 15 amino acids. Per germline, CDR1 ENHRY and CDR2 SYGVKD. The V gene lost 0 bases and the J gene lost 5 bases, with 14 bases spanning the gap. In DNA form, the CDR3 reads TGTGCCATCAGTGAGTCGTCTCACAGGGCCCACGAGCAGTACTTC. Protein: CAISESSHRAHEQYF.

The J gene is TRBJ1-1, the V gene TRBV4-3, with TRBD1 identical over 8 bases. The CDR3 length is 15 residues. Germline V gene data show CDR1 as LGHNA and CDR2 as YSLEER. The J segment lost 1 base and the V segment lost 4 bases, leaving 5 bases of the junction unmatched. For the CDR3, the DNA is TGCGCCAGCAGCCTCGGGACAGGTGGGAACACTGAAGCTTTCTTT. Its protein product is CASSLGTGGNTEAFF.

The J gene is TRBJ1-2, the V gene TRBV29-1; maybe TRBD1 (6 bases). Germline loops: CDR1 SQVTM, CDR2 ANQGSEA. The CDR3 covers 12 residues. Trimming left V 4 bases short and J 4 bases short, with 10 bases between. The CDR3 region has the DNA TGCAGCGTTGTGCAGGGGTTCTATGGCTACACCTTC. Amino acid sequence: CSVVQGFYGYTF.

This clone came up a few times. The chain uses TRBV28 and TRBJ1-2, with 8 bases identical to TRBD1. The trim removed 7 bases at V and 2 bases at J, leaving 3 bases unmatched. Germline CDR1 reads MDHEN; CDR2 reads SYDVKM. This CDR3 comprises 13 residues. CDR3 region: CASKRTGNYGYTF. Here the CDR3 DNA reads TGTGCCAGCAAAAGGACAGGGAACTATGGCTACACCTTC.

The CDR3: CASSPETSTEAFF. CDR3 nucleotides: TGCGCCAGCAGCCCGGAGACGAGCACTGAAGCTTTCTTT. This chain connects TRBV5-1 to TRBJ1-1; D is undetermined. The CDR3 sequence is 13 residues long. Germline V gene sequence: CDR1 SGHRS, CDR2 YFSETQ. Between the trimmed V and J ends, which lost 4 bases and 4 bases, there was a span of 11 bases.

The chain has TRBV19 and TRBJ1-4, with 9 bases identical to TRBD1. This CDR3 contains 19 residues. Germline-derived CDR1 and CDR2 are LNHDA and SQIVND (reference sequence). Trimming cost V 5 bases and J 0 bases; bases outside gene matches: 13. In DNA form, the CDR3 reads TGTGCCAGTAGTCCTACCGGCGGGACAGGGCTTGCAACTAATGAAAAACTGTTTTTT. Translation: CASSPTGGTGLATNEKLFF.

As DNA, the CDR3 is TGTGCCAGCAGTTTCGGGGGAAATCAGCCCCAGCATTTT. Its translation: CASSFGGNQPQHF. The V gene is TRBV27, the J gene TRBJ1-5, with D possibly matching TRBD1 (5 bases). Germline lookup yields CDR1 MNHEY and CDR2 SMNVEV (reference sequence). This CDR3 region has 13 residues. Trimming took off 3 bases at V and 4 bases at J, with 7 bases between the two ends.

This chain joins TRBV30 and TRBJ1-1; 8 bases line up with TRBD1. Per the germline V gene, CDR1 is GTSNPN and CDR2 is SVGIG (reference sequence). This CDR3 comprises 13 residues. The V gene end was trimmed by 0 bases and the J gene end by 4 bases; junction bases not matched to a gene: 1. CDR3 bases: TGTGCCTGGAGTGTGGGGACAGGCACTGAAGCTTTCTTT. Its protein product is CAWSVGTGTEAFF.

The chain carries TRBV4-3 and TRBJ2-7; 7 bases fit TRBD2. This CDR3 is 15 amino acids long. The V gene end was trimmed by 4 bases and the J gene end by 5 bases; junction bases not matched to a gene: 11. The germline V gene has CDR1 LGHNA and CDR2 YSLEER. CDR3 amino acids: CASSRLTDGRHEQYF. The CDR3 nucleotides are TGCGCCAGCAGCCGATTAACGGACGGGAGGCACGAGCAGTACTTC.

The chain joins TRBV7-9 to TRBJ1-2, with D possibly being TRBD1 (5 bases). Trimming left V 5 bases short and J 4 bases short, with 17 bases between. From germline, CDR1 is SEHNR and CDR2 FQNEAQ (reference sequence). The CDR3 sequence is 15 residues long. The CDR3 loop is CASSTGAGTAYGYTF. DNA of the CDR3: TGTGCCAGCAGCACGGGAGCCGGGACGGCCTATGGCTACACCTTC.

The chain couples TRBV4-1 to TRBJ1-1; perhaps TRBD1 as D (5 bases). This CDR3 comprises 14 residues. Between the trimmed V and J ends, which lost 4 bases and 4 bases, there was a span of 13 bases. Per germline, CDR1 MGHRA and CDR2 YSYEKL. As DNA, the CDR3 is TGCGCCAGCAGCCCCGAGACAGAGACCACTGAAGCTTTCTTT. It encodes CASSPETETTEAFF.

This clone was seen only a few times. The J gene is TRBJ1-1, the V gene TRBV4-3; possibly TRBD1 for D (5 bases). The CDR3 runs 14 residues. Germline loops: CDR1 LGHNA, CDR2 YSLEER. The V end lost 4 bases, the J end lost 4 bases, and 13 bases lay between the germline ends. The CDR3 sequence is CASSPETETTEAFF. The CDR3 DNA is TGCGCCAGCAGCCCCGAGACAGAGACCACTGAAGCTTTCTTT.

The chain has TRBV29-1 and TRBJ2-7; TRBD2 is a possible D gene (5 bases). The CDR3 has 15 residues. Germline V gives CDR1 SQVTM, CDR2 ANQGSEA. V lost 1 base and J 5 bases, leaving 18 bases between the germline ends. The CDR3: CSVEVRTLGSHEQYF. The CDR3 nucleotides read TGCAGCGTTGAAGTTCGAACTCTTGGGAGTCACGAGCAGTACTTC.

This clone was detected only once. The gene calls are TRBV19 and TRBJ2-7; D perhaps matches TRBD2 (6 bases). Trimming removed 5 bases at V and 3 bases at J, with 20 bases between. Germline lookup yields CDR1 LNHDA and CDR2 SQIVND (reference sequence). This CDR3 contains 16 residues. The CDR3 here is CASSPPLGGMVYEQYF. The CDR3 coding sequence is TGTGCCAGTAGTCCTCCCCTTGGGGGGATGGTCTACGAGCAGTACTTC.

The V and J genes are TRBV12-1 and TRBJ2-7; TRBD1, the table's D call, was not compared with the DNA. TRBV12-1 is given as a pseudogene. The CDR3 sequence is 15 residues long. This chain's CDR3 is CASSPGTGMYYEQYF. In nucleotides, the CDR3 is TGTGCCAGCAGCCCCGGGACAGGGATGTATTACGAGCAGTACTTC.

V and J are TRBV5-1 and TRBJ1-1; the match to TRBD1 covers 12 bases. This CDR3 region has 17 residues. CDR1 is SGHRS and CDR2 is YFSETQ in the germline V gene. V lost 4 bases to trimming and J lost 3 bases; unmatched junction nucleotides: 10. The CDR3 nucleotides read TGCGCCAGCAGCCTTGGGACAGGGGGCGCCTTGGACACTGAAGCTTTCTTT. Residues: CASSLGTGGALDTEAFF.

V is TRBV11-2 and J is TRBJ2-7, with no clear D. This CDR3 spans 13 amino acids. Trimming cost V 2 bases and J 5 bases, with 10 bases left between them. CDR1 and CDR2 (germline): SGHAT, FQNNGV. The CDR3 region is CASSLSVSNEQYF. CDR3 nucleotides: TGTGCCAGCAGCTTATCTGTTAGCAACGAGCAGTACTTC.

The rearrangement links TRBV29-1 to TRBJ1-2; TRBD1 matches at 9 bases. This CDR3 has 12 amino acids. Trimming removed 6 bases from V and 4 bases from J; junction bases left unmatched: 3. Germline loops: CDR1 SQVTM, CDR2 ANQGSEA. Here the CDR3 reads CSVPTGGYGYTF. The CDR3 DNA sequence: TGCAGCGTCCCGACAGGGGGCTATGGCTACACCTTC.

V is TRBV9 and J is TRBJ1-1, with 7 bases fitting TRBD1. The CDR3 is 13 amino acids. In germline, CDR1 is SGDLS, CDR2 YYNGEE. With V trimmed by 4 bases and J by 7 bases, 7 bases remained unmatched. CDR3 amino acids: CASSPRDSLEAFF. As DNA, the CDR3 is TGTGCCAGCAGCCCGCGGGACAGCCTTGAAGCTTTCTTT.

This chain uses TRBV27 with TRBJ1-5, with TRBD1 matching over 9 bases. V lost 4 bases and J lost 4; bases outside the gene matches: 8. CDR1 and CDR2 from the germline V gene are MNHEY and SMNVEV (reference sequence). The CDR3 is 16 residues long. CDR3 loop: CASSSPGQGRNQPQHF. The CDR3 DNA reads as TGTGCCAGCAGTTCACCGGGACAGGGACGAAATCAGCCCCAGCATTTT.

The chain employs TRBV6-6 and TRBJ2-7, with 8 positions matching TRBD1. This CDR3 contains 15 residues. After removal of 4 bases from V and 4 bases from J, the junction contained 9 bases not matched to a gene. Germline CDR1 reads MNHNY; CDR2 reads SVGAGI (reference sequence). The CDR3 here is CASSSQQGVMYEQYF. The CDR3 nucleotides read TGTGCCAGCAGTTCCCAACAGGGGGTCATGTACGAGCAGTACTTC.

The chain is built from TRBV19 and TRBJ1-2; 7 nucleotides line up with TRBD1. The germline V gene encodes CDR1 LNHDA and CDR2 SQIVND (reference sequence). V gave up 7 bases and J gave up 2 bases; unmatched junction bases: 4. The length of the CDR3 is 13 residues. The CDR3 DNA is TGTGCCAGTAAGAACAGGGGCAACTATGGCTACACCTTC. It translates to CASKNRGNYGYTF.